The present TCR beta chain was sequenced within a study of blood T cell repertoires in COVID-19. Study summary: COVID-19 samples, acute and convalescent, were from the United States, Italy and Spain. T cells, B-cell-depleted T cells, or PBMCs provided the cDNA or gDNA that served as material.

The CDR3 is 12 residues long. The V gene end was trimmed by 6 bases and the J gene end by 11 bases; junction bases not matched to a gene: 6. Profiling relied on immunoSEQ multiplex PCR, and the TCRdb table lists in-frame clones only, not all of them. Among 65,000 to 90,000 clones, roughly 83% were seen once, and the ten largest hold about 6.5%. Source material: peripheral blood. The sequence was obtained from an older woman with acute or convalescent COVID-19. The chain uses TRBV12-3 or TRBV12-4 and TRBJ1-5, with 8 bases fitting TRBD1. CDR3 sequence reads: CASSRGQVAQHF. In DNA form, the CDR3 reads TGTGCCAGCAGCCGGGGACAGGTAGCCCAGCATTTT.